This T cell receptor (beta chain) was documented in a study of blood T cell repertoires in COVID-19. Looking at the study overall: Acute and convalescent COVID-19 specimens originated in the United States, Italy and Spain. Nucleic acid was either cDNA or gDNA, and it came from T cells, B-cell-depleted T cells, or PBMCs.

CDR3 size: 16 residues. Germline V gene sequence: CDR1 MGHRA, CDR2 YSYEKL. V was shortened by 1 base and J by 0 bases, with 13 bases between the two germline ends. Authors' analysis steps: Amplification of reference gene primers was used by the study to estimate nucleated cell counts. Clones were sequenced by immunoSEQ multiplex PCR, and TCRdb holds only the in-frame ones, with some missing. Clonal size and the V and J genes are those of that table, whereas D and trimming came from the DNA. The table lists under 60,000 clones, roughly 85% of them singletons. This chain uses TRBV4-1 with TRBJ2-7; D unresolved. The source of this sequence is a human donor in a cohort sampled during active COVID-19. The sequenced material came from peripheral blood. CDR3 region: CASSQVQAESSYEQYF. The DNA for the CDR3 is TGCGCCAGCAGCCAAGTTCAAGCCGAGAGCTCCTACGAGCAGTACTTC.